Presented here are 19 T cell receptor beta chains from one specimen sequenced in a study of CD8 T cells in ankylosing spondylitis. TCRdb passed the 5' RACE reads through MiXCR, listing each CDR3 protein once. This table has approximately 200,000 distinct CDR3 sequences, about 13% appearing once. The source material was blood, either unsorted or a sorted T cell fraction (not recorded which). The receptor source for this set is a male donor with ankylosing spondylitis or in good health (not recorded which).

The rearrangement links TRBV3-1 to TRBJ1-1, with 7 bases that match TRBD1. V dropped 5 bases and J dropped 0; count of bases not matched to a gene: 12. The CDR3 totals 17 residues. Germline loops: CDR1 LGHDT, CDR2 YNNKEL (reference sequence). The chain's CDR3 is CASSLNVDRSMNTEAFF. The CDR3 nucleotides are TGTGCCAGCAGCTTAAATGTGGACAGGTCCATGAACACTGAAGCTTTCTTT.

This clonotype was picked up a small number of times. The chain couples TRBV5-1 to TRBJ2-7, with a tentative D call TRBD2 (5 bases). Deletions cut 0 bases from V and 4 bases from J, with 8 bases between. Germline loops: CDR1 SGHRS, CDR2 YFSETQ. CDR3 length: 13 residues. The CDR3 sequence is CASSLDSGYEQYF. CDR3 coding DNA: TGCGCCAGCAGCTTGGATTCGGGATACGAGCAGTACTTC.

This clonotype has more than one count but fewer than ten. This chain joins TRBV2 and TRBJ2-2, with D possibly called TRBD1 or TRBD2 (5 bases each). CDR1 is SNHLY, CDR2 FYNNEI, per germline. V was shortened by 7 bases and J by 8 bases, with 17 bases between the two germline ends. This CDR3 spans 14 amino acids. The CDR3 DNA reads TGTGCCAGCACCATCCTCCGGGGACGAGGGGAGCTGTTTTTT. It codes for CASTILRGRGELFF. Complete variable domain (other parts from reference TRBV2 and TRBJ2-2): EPEVTQTPSHQVTQMGQEVILRCVPISNHLYFYWYRQILGQKVEFLVSFYNNEISEKSEIFDDQFSVERPDGSNFTLKIRSTKLEDSAMYFCASTILRGRGELFFGEGSRLTVL.

The chain carries TRBV30 and TRBJ2-1; 8 bases agree with TRBD2. Per the germline V gene, CDR1 is GTSNPN and CDR2 is SVGIG (reference sequence). This CDR3 contains 16 residues. The V gene end was trimmed by 3 bases and the J gene end by 6 bases; junction bases not matched to a gene: 13. The CDR3 reads CAWSGGSGSPFNEQFF. CDR3 DNA sequence: TGTGCCTGGAGCGGAGGGAGCGGGAGTCCCTTCAATGAGCAGTTCTTC. Full variable domain (outside the CDR3, taken from reference TRBV30 and TRBJ2-1): SQTIHQWPATLVQPVGSPLSLECTVEGTSNPNLYWYRQAAGRGLQLLFYSVGIGQISSEVPQNLSASRPQDRQFILSSKKLLLSDSGFYLCAWSGGSGSPFNEQFFGPGTRLTVL.

This chain joins TRBV5-1 and TRBJ2-7, with D maybe TRBD2 (7 bases). V was trimmed by 4 bases and J by 5 bases, leaving 19 bases between them. Germline CDR1 reads SGHRS; CDR2 reads YFSETQ. The CDR3 is made up of 15 amino acids. CDR3 protein: CASSPGGEAAHEQYF. CDR3 nucleotide sequence: TGCGCCAGCAGCCCGGGGGGCGAGGCGGCTCACGAGCAGTACTTC.

This chain joins TRBV2 and TRBJ1-1; D gene ambiguous. Germline V CDR1 and CDR2: SNHLY, FYNNEI. V shed 6 bases and J shed 7 bases, with 9 bases lying between them. The CDR3 contains 11 residues. The CDR3 is CASRIKVEAFF. The CDR3 DNA follows: TGTGCCAGCAGAATAAAGGTTGAAGCTTTCTTT.

This clonotype was counted between two and nine times. This chain connects TRBV4-1 to TRBJ1-1, with 7 nucleotides matching TRBD1. Germline assignment: CDR1 MGHRA and CDR2 YSYEKL. The CDR3 runs to 15 residues. After removal of 5 bases from V and 1 base from J, the junction contained 7 bases not matched to a gene. The CDR3 sequence: CASSDRQGKNTEAFF. The CDR3 DNA sequence: TGCGCCAGCAGCGATCGACAGGGCAAGAACACTGAAGCTTTCTTT.

This clonotype was found many times. The chain joins TRBV25-1 to TRBJ2-4; D unclear. Germline V CDR1 and CDR2: MGHDK, SYGVNS. CDR3 length: 11 residues. Trimming shortened V by 4 bases and J by 6 bases, and 4 bases separated the two germline ends. The CDR3 nucleotides read TGTGCCAGCAGTGGCGGAAACATTCAGTACTTC. This gives the protein CASSGGNIQYF.

The chain employs TRBV12-3 or TRBV12-4 and TRBJ1-1; TRBD1 aligns across 7 bases. Germline trimming cut 6 bases from V and 7 bases from J; bases unmatched to any gene: 8. The CDR3 is 13 residues long. The CDR3 coding sequence is TGTGCCAGCAGATCTAATGACAGGGTTGAAGCTTTCTTT. It translates to CASRSNDRVEAFF.

This clonotype was found many times. V is TRBV20-1 and J is TRBJ2-1; the D is unclear. The CDR3 consists of 12 residues. The V end was cut by 5 bases, the J end by 4 bases, with 9 bases between. The germline CDR1 and CDR2 sequences are DFQATT and SNEGSKA (reference sequence). The CDR3 nucleotides are TGCAGTGCTTTCCCTCGATACAATGAGCAGTTCTTC. It encodes CSAFPRYNEQFF.

This clonotype occurred many times. The chain carries TRBV12-3 or TRBV12-4 and TRBJ1-5; 8 bases line up with TRBD1. V trimming: 4 bases; J trimming: 3 bases; junction bases outside the gene matches: 2. CDR3 length: 14 residues. The CDR3 spells CASSSDRDNQPQHF. The CDR3 DNA reads TGTGCCAGCAGTTCGGACAGGGACAATCAGCCCCAGCATTTT.

The CDR3 DNA follows: TGCAGCGTTGAAGGCAGGGTGGGGTTGACCTACAATGAGCAGTTCTTC. It encodes CSVEGRVGLTYNEQFF. The chain has TRBV29-1 and TRBJ2-1; perhaps TRBD1 as D (5 bases). The germline gives CDR1 SQVTM, CDR2 ANQGSEA. The CDR3 spans 16 residues. Trimming took 1 base from V and 2 from J, leaving 15 bases between them.

This clonotype was detected ten times or more. The chain is built from TRBV29-1 and TRBJ1-3, with D unresolved. The germline V gene has CDR1 SQVTM and CDR2 ANQGSEA. The CDR3 covers 11 residues. The V gene lost 6 bases and the J gene lost 9 bases, with 12 bases spanning the gap. The CDR3 DNA is TGCAGCGTCGCATCGGTGGGCACCATATATTTT. It specifies CSVASVGTIYF. The complete variable domain, with remaining parts taken from reference TRBV29-1 and TRBJ1-3, reads SAVISQKPSRDICQRGTSLTIQCQVDSQVTMMFWYRQQPGQSLTLIATANQGSEATYESGFVIDKFPISRPNLTFSTLTVSNMSPEDSSIYLCSVASVGTIYFGEGSWLTVV.

This clonotype was seen ten or more times. V usage is TRBV12-3 or TRBV12-4 and J usage is TRBJ2-2, with D possibly matching TRBD2 (5 bases). This CDR3 has 14 residues. V was trimmed by 7 bases and J by 2 bases, leaving 11 bases between them. CDR3 in amino acids: CASNWAGNTGELFF. Here the CDR3 DNA reads TGTGCCAGCAACTGGGCGGGCAACACCGGGGAGCTGTTTTTT.

The chain has TRBV10-3 and TRBJ1-1, with D perhaps matching TRBD1 (5 bases). V lost 5 bases and J 6 bases, leaving 13 bases between the germline ends. Looked up from germline, CDR1 is ENHRY and CDR2 is SYGVKD. The CDR3 has 13 amino acids. Written as DNA, the CDR3 is TGTGCCATCAGTCCACCCGGAGGGGCTGAAGCTTTCTTT. This sequence encodes CAISPPGGAEAFF.

Only a few counts were recorded for this clonotype. This chain joins TRBV12-3 or TRBV12-4 and TRBJ1-1; D is unresolved. The CDR3 spans 16 residues. V shed 7 bases and J shed 6 bases, with 24 bases lying between them. CDR3 in amino acids: CASTITILETGPEAFF. The CDR3 coding sequence is TGTGCCAGCACCATTACCATCCTCGAGACCGGCCCTGAAGCTTTCTTT.

This clonotype came up many times. V is TRBV12-3 or TRBV12-4 and J is TRBJ2-3; 7 nucleotides match TRBD1. Trimming at V came to 6 bases and at J to 1 base, leaving 7 bases not matched to a gene. The CDR3 has 15 residues. The CDR3 protein is CASRPRGLGTDTQYF. The CDR3 bases are TGTGCCAGCAGGCCCAGGGGGTTGGGCACAGATACGCAGTATTTT.

A few counts support this clonotype. V usage is TRBV7-9 and J usage is TRBJ2-5; 11 bases are a match to TRBD2. CDR3 length: 16 amino acids. The ends lost 5 bases at V and 2 bases at J; junction bases unmatched: 7. Germline V gene lookup returns CDR1 SEHNR and CDR2 FQNEAQ (reference sequence). The CDR3 reads CASSTRLAGYQETQYF. CDR3 bases: TGTGCCAGCAGCACCCGACTAGCGGGGTATCAAGAGACCCAGTACTTC.

This chain uses TRBV7-8 with TRBJ2-6; D may be TRBD1 (5 bases). From germline, CDR1 is SGHVS and CDR2 FQNEAQ. The CDR3 loop spans 19 amino acids. Trimming stripped 1 base from V and 1 base from J, with 17 bases between. This chain's CDR3 is CASSLDGNRIPSGANVLTF. The CDR3 DNA is TGTGCCAGCAGCTTAGACGGTAACAGGATACCTTCTGGGGCCAACGTCCTGACTTTC.